This record looks at one T cell receptor (beta chain) sequence and its context. This clone appeared a single time. The antigen it binds to is not known. No base-level quality is on record; no much larger clone is a single base apart. This record comes from a study of shared clonotypes between healthy human individuals (dated by TCRdb to 2019 to 2021). For the study in its entirety: The cohort comprised a couple of women and a few men aged 18 to 49 years. For each donor, CD4 naive and CD4 memory were each run on three plates, CD8 naive on two plates, and CD8 memory on one plate. To estimate repertoire size and how much clonotypes are shared between individuals, the study performed deep sequencing of blood TCR repertoires from roughly five healthy adults. Libraries were prepared and TCR repertoires were sequenced by different laboratories using diverse techniques, in order to increase sequencing depth and limit assay-specific biases. Each donor's leukapheresis produced roughly between roughly 0.85 and 9.5 billion PBMCs.

General conclusions and limits of the study: Even with the large sequencing depth, rarefaction of the sorted-subset datasets indicated that sequencing was incomplete. The small number of donors limited the genetic and exposure-history diversity represented. Sampling was limited to blood, and TCR repertoires in tissue likely differ from TCR repertoires in blood. Across a few donors, around 5.4% of naive CD4, 3.5% of naive CD8, approximately 2.5% of memory CD4, and over 0.35% of memory CD8 clonotypes were shared. Compared with non-shared clonotypes, the clonotypes found in all four sorted-subset donors had higher generation probabilities. Larger estimated clonotype richness was generally found for naive subsets than for memory subsets. Based on pairwise subsampling, the degree of clonotype sharing among donors was expected to be affected by sequencing depth.

The donors were healthy, HIV-negative adults with no recently reported acute infections or vaccinations. Only Caucasian adults living in Nashville, Tennessee, USA were represented among the donors. CD4+ T cells were enriched by magnetic negative selection; naive cells were then positively selected on CD45RA, and the negative fraction formed the memory subset. Blood was collected by leukapheresis, and PBMCs were isolated by Ficoll-Histopaque density gradient centrifugation and then cryopreserved in liquid nitrogen vapor phase. Analytical flow cytometry was used to check the purity and quantity of every magnetically sorted T cell population. Genomic DNA was isolated from each sorted fraction and quantified by UV absorbance on a Nanodrop 2000c. The germline V gene provides CDR1 MNHEY and CDR2 SVGAGI. Taken from cysteine to phenylalanine, the CDR3 has 14 residues. CDR3 DNA only is kept here, 42 bases in frame from base 1. V and J are truncated by 6 bases and 5 bases respectively, leaving an intervening sequence of 17 bases.

TCR CDR3 regions were amplified from genomic DNA by multiplex PCR using the deep immunoSEQ assay. Genomic DNA extracted from each cell subset was distributed evenly over all wells of several immunoSEQ 96-well plates, and each plate served as one replicate. Each replicate PCR for sorted subsets received around 210 ng genomic DNA, equal to about 30,000 T cell genomes. Purified libraries were quantified with a Qubit 3.0 fluorometer, sized on a Bioanalyzer 2100, and re-quantified with the KAPA Library Quantification kit. Each immunoSEQ 96-well plate was sequenced on its own single-read 150-cycle Illumina NextSeq 550 flow cell. Turning to the authors' computational methods: Because the immunoSEQ output held only junctional sequences and lacked quality scores, the filtering could not match the filtering applied to full-length reads. To assign V/J genes and CDR3, sequences were annotated using PyIR, a Python wrapper for IgBLAST v1.9, with IMGT germline references. Reads with weak V/J assignments (E-value above 1e-6), missing CDR3, stop codons, out-of-frame junctions, or ambiguous translated residues were removed. V3J clonotypes were defined by identical inferred V gene, J gene, and CDR3 amino acid sequence. To compute the percentage overlap between repertoires, the number of shared unique clonotypes was divided by the size of the smaller repertoire. Repertoire richness was assessed with RTK rarefaction, the Chao1 estimator, and Recon v2.1 estimates of unobserved clonotypes. Generation probabilities for all TCRbeta clonotypes obtained by the gDNA method from several donors were computed using OLGA. The source is immuneACCESS, and TCRdb retained only in-frame sequences with V and J called. Part of the clones is not carried over; for the studies checked, unresolved V genes explain less than half of this, and the remainder is unexplained. The V and J calls and the clone size are those of that table, but D and trimming were determined from the DNA. In this sample the table shows 1,400,000 or so clones, less than 99% of which occur a single time. Together, the top ten hold roughly 0.35% of the sample.

The sequence was obtained from a man aged 25-40 years in good health. This receptor chain uses TRBV6-5 and TRBJ2-7; a tentative D call is TRBD1 (6 bases match). The material sequenced was naive CD4+ T cells sorted from blood. Taken with the paper, the label for cell subset or site translates to: CD45RA+ positively selected. At the DNA level, the sequence is TGTGCCAGCAGCTTCAGGGGAGTTCACGACGAGCAGTACTTC. This gives the protein CASSFRGVHDEQYF.